There are a few counts of the clone carrying this T cell receptor beta chain. Its antigen remains unidentified. This sequence may be a read error, since a much larger clone differs from it by one base. From unsorted bulk tissue weighing about 20-31 mg, DNA and RNA were co-extracted. Surgeons treated the primary liver carcinoma of the patients by surgical resection. The data were obtained in a study of tumor-infiltrating lymphocytes in primary liver carcinoma. Study background: Sample yields, roughly 3.65 to 7.13 million productive TCRbeta reads, were similar across the tissue types. Overall study results and limits: Reduced overlap was seen in tumor-adjacent and tumor-blood pairs versus tumor region pairs. Blood trailed tumors significantly in top-250-clone fraction (p = 0.039).

This CDR3 contains 13 residues. CDR1 is PRHDT and CDR2 is FYEKMQ in the germline V gene (reference sequence). The researchers produced TCR beta cDNA from 400 to 650 ng total RNA with a constant-region primer. Sequencing libraries for TCR beta derived from three nested multiplex PCR rounds that used slightly modified ARM-PCR. PCR rounds one and two used TRBV1-TRBV30 forward primers with a C-beta reverse primer for about 9 cycles each. MiXCR, applied by TCRdb to the multiplex PCR reads, yields one record per CDR3 protein. The data contain fewer than 50,000 distinct CDR3 sequences, approximately 71% of them singletons.

The sample consisted of tumor-adjacent normal liver tissue. The sequence was obtained from a woman aged 30 to 39 with primary liver carcinoma and hepatitis B virus infection. The chain couples TRBV13 to TRBJ2-1; tentatively, D is TRBD1 or TRBD2 (6 bases each). This chain's CDR3 is CANSLVGGREQFF. The CDR3 DNA reads TGTGCCAACAGCTTAGTCGGGGGCAGGGAGCAGTTCTTC.